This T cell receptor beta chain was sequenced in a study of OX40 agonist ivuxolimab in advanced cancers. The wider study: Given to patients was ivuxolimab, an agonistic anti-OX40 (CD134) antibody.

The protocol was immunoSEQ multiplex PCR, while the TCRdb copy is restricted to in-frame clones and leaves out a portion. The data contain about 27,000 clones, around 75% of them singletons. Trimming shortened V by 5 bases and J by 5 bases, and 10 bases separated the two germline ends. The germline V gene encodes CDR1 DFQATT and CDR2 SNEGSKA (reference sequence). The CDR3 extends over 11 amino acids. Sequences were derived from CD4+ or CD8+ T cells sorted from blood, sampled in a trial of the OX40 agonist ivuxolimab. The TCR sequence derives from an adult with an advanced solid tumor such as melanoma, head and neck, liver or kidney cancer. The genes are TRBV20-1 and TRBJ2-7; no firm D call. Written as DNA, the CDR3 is TGCAGTGCTCTTCTCCGGAACGAGCAGTACTTC. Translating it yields CSALLRNEQYF.